The 21 T cell receptor beta chains in this list originate from one sample, sequenced in a study of T cell responses to AZD1222 COVID-19 vaccine. The data were produced by immunoSEQ multiplex PCR, yet TCRdb's version contains in-frame clones alone and is incomplete. The sample yields 100,000 to 150,000 clones, 70% to 90% seen once. Specimen: peripheral blood, collected on day 0 of AZD1222 vaccination. The receptor source for this set is an adult in good health.

CDR3 in amino acids: CASSSLGGAEAFF. The DNA of the CDR3 is TGTGCCAGCAGCTCGCTGGGGGGAGCTGAAGCTTTCTTT. V usage is TRBV27 and J usage is TRBJ1-1, with a possible D match to TRBD1 (5 bases). There are 13 residues in the CDR3. V shed 6 bases and J shed 6 bases, with 14 bases lying between them. CDR1 MNHEY and CDR2 SMNVEV come from the germline V gene (reference sequence).

V gene TRBV2 combines with J gene TRBJ2-7, with 7 nucleotides matching TRBD1. There are 14 residues in the CDR3. Germline V gene sequence: CDR1 SNHLY, CDR2 FYNNEI. The trim removed 6 bases at V and 5 bases at J, leaving 10 bases unmatched. The CDR3 here is CASRPTGVLHEQYF. The CDR3 nucleotides read TGTGCCAGCAGGCCCACAGGGGTTCTCCACGAGCAGTACTTC.

This clone has a handful of counts. This chain uses TRBV25-1 with TRBJ1-2; D remains unclear. From germline, CDR1 is MGHDK and CDR2 SYGVNS. With 2 bases removed from V and 4 bases from J, the gap between germline ends came to 11 bases. The CDR3 runs to 14 residues. The CDR3 nucleotides are TGTGCCAGCAGTGAAGGTTTAACAGCCTATGGCTACACCTTC. Its protein product is CASSEGLTAYGYTF.

This clone was counted once. This chain's CDR3 is CASSLRDAHTDTQYF. CDR3 coding DNA: TGCGCCAGCAGCTTGAGGGACGCCCACACAGATACGCAGTATTTT. The J gene is TRBJ2-3, the V gene TRBV5-1, with D possibly being TRBD1 or TRBD2 (5 bases each). Germline V gives CDR1 SGHRS, CDR2 YFSETQ. Trimming stripped 1 base from V and 2 bases from J, with 11 bases between. This CDR3 is 15 amino acids long.

The chain uses TRBV30 and TRBJ2-7; tentative D call: TRBD1 (5 bases). CDR1 and CDR2 from the germline V gene are GTSNPN and SVGIG (reference sequence). The CDR3 consists of 13 residues. V lost 2 bases and J 5 bases, leaving 13 bases between the germline ends. The CDR3 sequence is CAWSWTPGDEQYF. The CDR3 DNA sequence: TGTGCCTGGAGTTGGACACCTGGGGACGAGCAGTACTTC.

The chain combines TRBV10-3 with TRBJ2-1; D is ambiguous. The CDR3 sequence is 13 residues long. Germline-derived CDR1 and CDR2 are ENHRY and SYGVKD. Trimming removed 6 bases from V and 5 bases from J, with 11 bases in between. CDR3 DNA: TGTGCCATCAGAAGTGGTGGAGACAATGAGCAGTTCTTC. This translates into CAIRSGGDNEQFF.

The chain combines TRBV7-9 with TRBJ2-2, with TRBD1 matching over 9 bases. Trimming cost V 6 bases and J 1 base; bases outside gene matches: 3. The CDR3 has 15 amino acids. Germline CDR1 SEHNR, CDR2 FQNEAQ (reference sequence). DNA for the CDR3: TGTGCCAGCAGACTGGGACAGGGGAACACCGGGGAGCTGTTTTTT. Its protein is CASRLGQGNTGELFF.

The rearrangement joins TRBV6-2 or TRBV6-3 to TRBJ2-3; D ambiguous. The V gene's germline CDR1 is MNHEY and CDR2 SVGEGT. The CDR3 runs 14 residues. Deletions cut 0 bases from V and 6 bases from J, with 10 bases between. CDR3 region: CASSYSSLEDTQYF. The CDR3 DNA reads TGTGCCAGCAGTTACTCGAGTCTCGAGGATACGCAGTATTTT.

The chain is built from TRBV2 and TRBJ1-5; possibly TRBD1 for D (6 bases). V was shortened by 7 bases and J by 0 bases, with 10 bases between the two germline ends. This CDR3 has 14 residues. In germline, CDR1 is SNHLY, CDR2 FYNNEI. This chain's CDR3 is CASTGHYSNQPQHF. The CDR3 DNA sequence: TGTGCCAGCACGGGACACTATAGCAATCAGCCCCAGCATTTT.

The chain couples TRBV5-1 to TRBJ2-3, with TRBD1 matching over 8 bases. After removal of 4 bases from V and 4 bases from J, the junction contained 8 bases not matched to a gene. The CDR3 sequence is 15 residues long. Germline V CDR1 and CDR2: SGHRS, YFSETQ. The CDR3 DNA is TGCGCCAGCAGCCTGACAGGGGTGGAGGCAGATACGCAGTATTTT. Protein product: CASSLTGVEADTQYF.

The V and J genes are TRBV28 and TRBJ1-2; D ambiguous. V was clipped by 7 bases and J by 7 bases, with 10 bases between them. Germline CDR1 reads MDHEN; CDR2 reads SYDVKM. This CDR3 has 11 residues. DNA for the CDR3: TGTGCCAGCAATCCGGGTTCTGGCTACACCTTC. Its protein is CASNPGSGYTF.

This chain links TRBV5-1 with TRBJ2-1; the match to TRBD2 covers 9 bases. The germline gives CDR1 SGHRS, CDR2 YFSETQ. The CDR3 has 16 residues. Trimming removed 0 bases from V and 8 bases from J; junction bases left unmatched: 9. The CDR3 region is CASSLAPTGTSHEQFF. CDR3 in DNA: TGCGCCAGCAGCTTGGCTCCGACCGGGACTAGCCATGAGCAGTTCTTC. Full variable domain (outside the CDR3, taken from reference TRBV5-1 and TRBJ2-1): KAGVTQTPRYLIKTRGQQVTLSCSPISGHRSVSWYQQTPGQGLQFLFEYFSETQRNKGNFPGRFSGRQFSNSRSEMNVSTLELGDSALYLCASSLAPTGTSHEQFFGPGTRLTVL.

The genes are TRBV28 and TRBJ1-2; 8 nucleotides match TRBD1. Germline V gene lookup returns CDR1 MDHEN and CDR2 SYDVKM. V lost 5 bases to trimming and J lost 3 bases; unmatched junction nucleotides: 8. CDR3 length equals 15 residues. The CDR3 here is CASSKPGQAYYGYTF. Here the CDR3 DNA reads TGTGCCAGCAGTAAACCGGGACAGGCTTACTATGGCTACACCTTC.

The genes are TRBV7-2 and TRBJ2-7; 11 nucleotides align to TRBD1. The J segment lost 6 bases and the V segment lost 3 bases, leaving 4 bases of the junction unmatched. The CDR3 extends over 14 amino acids. Germline loops: CDR1 SGHTA, CDR2 FQGNSA. CDR3 nucleotide sequence: TGTGCCAGCAGCTTCGGACAGGGGGCGGGCGAGCAGTACTTC. Its translation: CASSFGQGAGEQYF.

The chain joins TRBV7-5 to TRBJ2-7; the table's TRBD2 call for D was not verified on the DNA. TRBV7-5 is a listed pseudogene. This CDR3 comprises 14 residues. In nucleotides, the CDR3 is TGTGCCAGAAGCTCCCTTCATACTCCCCACGAGCAGTACTTC. It encodes CARSSLHTPHEQYF.

The rearrangement links TRBV5-1 to TRBJ2-7; TRBD1 agrees at 8 bases. The CDR3 is made up of 16 amino acids. Unmatched junction bases numbered 8, after V lost 0 bases and J lost 3 bases. Germline CDR1 reads SGHRS; CDR2 reads YFSETQ. DNA of the CDR3: TGCGCCAGCAGCTTGGGGAGGGGGACAGGATTCTACGAGCAGTACTTC. This gives the protein CASSLGRGTGFYEQYF.

CDR3 region: CASSPGQGMNTGELFF. The CDR3 bases are TGTGCCAGCAGCCCTGGACAGGGGATGAACACCGGGGAGCTGTTTTTT. The chain joins TRBV5-8 to TRBJ2-2; TRBD1 matches 9 bases. CDR1 SGHTS and CDR2 YDEGEE come from the germline V gene. The V segment lost 4 bases and the J segment 1 base; nucleotides outside the gene matches: 5. There are 16 residues in the CDR3.

This chain links TRBV7-2 with TRBJ1-5; D not certain. Trimming took off 5 bases at V and 0 bases at J, with 11 bases between the two ends. CDR1 and CDR2 (germline): SGHTA, FQGNSA. The CDR3 runs 15 residues. CDR3 coding DNA: TGTGCCAGCAGCCCAGAAGGCCATAGCAATCAGCCCCAGCATTTT. Residues: CASSPEGHSNQPQHF. Supplemented by reference TRBV7-2 and TRBJ1-5, the full variable domain reads GAGVSQSPSNKVTEKGKDVELRCDPISGHTALYWYRQSLGQGLEFLIYFQGNSAPDKSGLPSDRFSAERTGGSVSTLTIQRTQQEDSAVYLCASSPEGHSNQPQHFGDGTRLSIL.

The chain uses TRBV18 and TRBJ2-3; 12 positions agree with TRBD2. This CDR3 is built from 18 residues. Germline trimming cut 4 bases from V and 1 base from J; bases unmatched to any gene: 9. Per germline, CDR1 KGHSH and CDR2 LQKENI. The CDR3 sequence: CASSQLGTSGLGTDTQYF. CDR3 sequence (DNA): TGTGCCAGCTCACAACTAGGGACTAGCGGGTTAGGCACAGATACGCAGTATTTT.

The gene calls are TRBV4-1 and TRBJ2-1; D not certain. This CDR3 spans 16 amino acids. V was cut by 4 bases and J by 0 bases, with 13 bases left in between. Germline V CDR1 and CDR2: MGHRA, YSYEKL. CDR3 coding DNA: TGCGCCAGCAGCCCCTATGAAGACGGCTCCTACAATGAGCAGTTCTTC. As protein: CASSPYEDGSYNEQFF.

The rearrangement links TRBV2 to TRBJ2-7; the match to TRBD2 covers 7 bases. After removal of 4 bases from V and 0 bases from J, the junction contained 6 bases not matched to a gene. The CDR3 runs to 15 residues. Germline V gene data show CDR1 as SNHLY and CDR2 as FYNNEI. CDR3 coding DNA: TGTGCCAGCAGTGCATCAGCGGGGAACTCCTACGAGCAGTACTTC. Translated, it gives CASSASAGNSYEQYF.